The text below deals with one T cell receptor (beta chain). Its antigen is undetermined. Some clones are missing from TCRdb's copy, which holds only in-frame ones; the method was immunoSEQ multiplex PCR. The table has about 310,000 clones, more than 65% seen once. This CDR3 region has 15 residues. J lost 2 bases, V lost 5 bases, and 7 bases had no gene match. Per germline, CDR1 LNHDA and CDR2 SQIVND (reference sequence). This entry belongs to a study of cytotoxic CD8 clonotypes in ibrutinib-treated CLL. Notes on the study in general: Clonality increased at ibrutinib response, then returned toward baseline at progression.

This clonotype originated in a human donor with chronic lymphocytic leukemia. The V call is TRBV19, the J call TRBJ2-7, with TRBD2 matching 9 bases. This sample comprised PBMCs, obtained before ibrutinib treatment. For the CDR3, the DNA is TGTGCCAGTAGTGTCGGACTAGCGAGTACCTACGAGCAGTACTTC. Translated, it gives CASSVGLASTYEQYF.